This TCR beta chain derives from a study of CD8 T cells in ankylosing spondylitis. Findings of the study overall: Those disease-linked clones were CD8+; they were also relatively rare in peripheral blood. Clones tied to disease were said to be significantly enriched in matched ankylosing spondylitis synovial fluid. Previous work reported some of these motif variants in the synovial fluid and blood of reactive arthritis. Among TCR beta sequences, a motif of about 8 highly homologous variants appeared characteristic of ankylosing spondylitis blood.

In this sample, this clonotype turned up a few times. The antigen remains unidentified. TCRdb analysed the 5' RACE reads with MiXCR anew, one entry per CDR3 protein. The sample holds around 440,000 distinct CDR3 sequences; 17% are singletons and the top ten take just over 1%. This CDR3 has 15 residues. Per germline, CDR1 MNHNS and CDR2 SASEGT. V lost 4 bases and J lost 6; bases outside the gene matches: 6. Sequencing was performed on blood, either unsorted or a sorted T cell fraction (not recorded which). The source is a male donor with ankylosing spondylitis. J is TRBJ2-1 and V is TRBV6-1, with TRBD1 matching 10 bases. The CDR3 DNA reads TGTGCCAGCAGTGGGTGGGACAGGGGTGGCAATGAGCAGTTCTTC. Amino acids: CASSGWDRGGNEQFF.